The clone carrying this TCR beta chain was picked up many times. CDR3 length equals 14 residues. V was pared by 3 bases and J by 4 bases, with 4 bases of the junction left unmatched. The data stem from a study of blood T cells in healthy people across ages. The use of a sample-barcoded 5' primer and a J-beta primer mix characterized a second PCR of roughly 6 to 11 cycles. Each CDR3 protein is one row after TCRdb ran MiXCR on the 5' RACE reads. Altogether 500,000 to 600,000 distinct CDR3 sequences are present, 27% being singletons, with the ten largest covering 18%. Sequences were obtained from blood. This receptor was identified in a woman in her 70s in good health. This rearrangement joins TRBV12-3 or TRBV12-4 to TRBJ2-7, with 9 bases matching TRBD2. The CDR3 region is CASSFHSGGYEQYF. CDR3 coding DNA: TGTGCCAGCAGTTTTCATAGCGGGGGTTACGAGCAGTACTTC.